Following are 30 T cell receptor beta chains from one sample sequenced in a study of cytomegalovirus exposure and HLA in healthy donors. PCR involved 60 Vbeta and 13 Jbeta primers. Clones were read by immunoSEQ multiplex PCR, and TCRdb kept only the in-frame ones, dropping some. This sample has 80,000 to 100,000 clones, with roughly three quarters found just once. Sequencing was carried out using PBMCs. These TCRs come from a man aged 35 to 55 in good health and CMV-seronegative.

This chain connects TRBV7-9 to TRBJ1-5; possibly TRBD1 for D (5 bases). CDR3 length equals 17 residues. The germline V and J ends were trimmed by 1 base and 0 bases, with 13 bases remaining between them. CDR1 SEHNR and CDR2 FQNEAQ come from the germline V gene (reference sequence). The CDR3 sequence: CASSLGEGPYSNQPQHF. The CDR3 coding sequence is TGTGCCAGCAGCTTAGGGGAGGGACCCTATAGCAATCAGCCCCAGCATTTT.

The chain combines TRBV7-8 with TRBJ2-3; TRBD2 matches 11 bases. Unmatched junction bases numbered 16, after V lost 2 bases and J lost 0 bases. Germline V lookup: CDR1 SGHVS, CDR2 FQNEAQ. The CDR3 is 21 amino acids. CDR3 DNA: TGTGCCAGCAGCTTATATTCTGGGGGACTAGCGGATTCTCCTAGCACAGATACGCAGTATTTT. It is translated as CASSLYSGGLADSPSTDTQYF.

This clone was found a few times. The chain combines TRBV4-1 with TRBJ2-2; D possibly corresponds to TRBD1 (6 bases). Trimming took off 4 bases at V and 3 bases at J, with 9 bases between the two ends. The CDR3 is 14 amino acids. Germline lookup yields CDR1 MGHRA and CDR2 YSYEKL. DNA for the CDR3: TGCGCCAGCAGCCTGGGACACGACACCGGGGAGCTGTTTTTT. Translating gives CASSLGHDTGELFF.

This clone was seen a single time. This sequence joins TRBV6-6 and TRBJ2-5, with unresolved D. V was pared by 5 bases and J by 4 bases, with 8 bases between. This CDR3 region has 12 residues. CDR1 MNHNY and CDR2 SVGAGI come from the germline V gene (reference sequence). CDR3 loop: CASSPPGETQYF. CDR3 DNA sequence: TGTGCCAGCAGTCCTCCGGGAGAGACCCAGTACTTC.

V is TRBV11-2 and J is TRBJ2-1; TRBD2 matches at 9 bases. This CDR3 has 17 residues. The germline gives CDR1 SGHAT, CDR2 FQNNGV. J was trimmed by 4 bases and V by 5 bases; bases with no gene match: 12. DNA for the CDR3: TGTGCCAGCAGCGGAACCATCCTAGCGGGGAGGTACAATGAGCAGTTCTTC. Its translation: CASSGTILAGRYNEQFF.

The CDR3 protein is CASSPSITSGGNNEQFF. CDR3 nucleotide sequence: TGCGCCAGCAGCCCTAGCATTACTAGCGGGGGGAACAATGAGCAGTTCTTC. The J gene is TRBJ2-1, the V gene TRBV4-3, with TRBD2 identical over 12 bases. Germline V gene sequence: CDR1 LGHNA, CDR2 YSLEER. V trimming: 4 bases; J trimming: 5 bases; junction bases outside the gene matches: 9. This CDR3 has 17 residues.

The chain employs TRBV28 and TRBJ2-2, with D possibly being TRBD1 (6 bases). CDR3 length: 13 amino acids. Per germline, CDR1 MDHEN and CDR2 SYDVKM. V shed 8 bases and J shed 9 bases, with 16 bases lying between them. CDR3 protein: CASLGTPSRELFF. As DNA, the CDR3 is TGTGCCAGCCTAGGGACACCTTCCAGGGAGCTGTTTTTT.

The chain has TRBV29-1 and TRBJ2-7; tentative D call: TRBD1 (6 bases). Germline values: CDR1 SQVTM, CDR2 ANQGSEA. V shed 6 bases and J shed 7 bases, with 25 bases lying between them. CDR3 size: 15 residues. The DNA for the CDR3 is TGCAGCGTAGCAAGGACGCAGGGGTTCGTAGGGGAGCAGTACTTC. Translating gives CSVARTQGFVGEQYF.

V and J are TRBV19 and TRBJ2-2, with D possibly TRBD2 on 5 matching bases. Trimming took off 7 bases at V and 0 bases at J, with 9 bases between the two ends. Germline V gene lookup returns CDR1 LNHDA and CDR2 SQIVND (reference sequence). The CDR3 is 14 amino acids. Written as DNA, the CDR3 is TGTGCCAGTAAGAGGACTTCGAACACCGGGGAGCTGTTTTTT. Protein product: CASKRTSNTGELFF.

The genes are TRBV9 and TRBJ2-7, with TRBD2 matching over 12 bases. Germline V gene data show CDR1 as SGDLS and CDR2 as YYNGEE. CDR3 length equals 16 residues. Trimming took 4 bases from V and 3 from J; bases not matched to a gene: 8. The DNA of the CDR3 is TGTGCCAGCAGCCCTCTAGCGGGGGGGACGAACTACGAGCAGTACTTC. Protein product: CASSPLAGGTNYEQYF.

The V call is TRBV5-5, the J call TRBJ2-5; 11 nucleotides line up with TRBD1. The last part of the DNA fits TRBJ2-7 better; the J call may be wrong. CDR1 and CDR2 (germline): SGHKS, YYEKEE (reference sequence). The CDR3 sequence is 17 residues long. In DNA, the CDR3 is TGTGCCAGCAGCTACAGATCCGGGACAGGGGGTCTTTACGAGCAGTACTTC. Amino acid sequence: CASSYRSGTGGLYEQYF.

The rearrangement uses TRBV25-1 and TRBJ1-2; tentative D call: TRBD1 (5 bases). V was cut by 2 bases and J by 4 bases, with 14 bases left in between. The CDR3 totals 15 residues. Germline V gives CDR1 MGHDK, CDR2 SYGVNS. CDR3 DNA: TGTGCCAGCAGTGAAAGGGGTGGGGCCCTCTATGGCTACACCTTC. It encodes CASSERGGALYGYTF.

The count of this clone is one. The V gene is TRBV30, the J gene TRBJ1-6, with 7 nucleotides matching TRBD1. The CDR3 is made up of 12 amino acids. With V trimmed by 4 bases and J by 10 bases, 4 bases remained unmatched. CDR1 and CDR2 from the germline V gene are GTSNPN and SVGIG (reference sequence). The CDR3 bases are TGTGCCTGGAAGCAGGGGGGATCACCCCTCCACTTT. Residues: CAWKQGGSPLHF.

The chain couples TRBV2 to TRBJ1-1, with 11 positions matching TRBD1. This CDR3 spans 16 amino acids. CDR1 and CDR2 from the germline V gene are SNHLY and FYNNEI. J was trimmed by 1 base and V by 7 bases; bases with no gene match: 8. CDR3 residues: CASNPRTGGWNTEAFF. The CDR3 DNA is TGTGCCAGCAATCCCCGGACAGGGGGCTGGAACACTGAAGCTTTCTTT.

The chain is built from TRBV19 and TRBJ1-5; D unclear. Between the trimmed V and J ends, which lost 4 bases and 6 bases, there was a span of 16 bases. This CDR3 has 15 amino acids. Germline V gives CDR1 LNHDA, CDR2 SQIVND (reference sequence). The CDR3 protein is CASSNSVSLSQPQHF. The CDR3 DNA follows: TGTGCCAGTAGTAATAGCGTATCGTTATCTCAGCCCCAGCATTTT.

Written as DNA, the CDR3 is TGTGCCAGCAGCGTAGCAGGGAACACAGATACGCAGTATTTT. Amino acid sequence: CASSVAGNTDTQYF. V is TRBV9 and J is TRBJ2-3, with D perhaps matching TRBD1 (5 bases). The germline V gene has CDR1 SGDLS and CDR2 YYNGEE. This CDR3 has 14 residues. Between the trimmed V and J ends, which lost 0 bases and 2 bases, there was a span of 7 bases.

The chain has TRBV6-7 and TRBJ2-6, with TRBD1 identical over 8 bases. TRBV6-7 counts as an open reading frame of uncertain function. V lost 0 bases, J lost 4 bases, and 8 bases stayed unmatched. The CDR3 is made up of 18 amino acids. The CDR3 reads CASSYSSMTGAGANVLTF. CDR3 DNA sequence: TGTGCCAGCAGTTACTCGTCGATGACAGGGGCCGGGGCCAACGTCCTGACTTTC.

The rearrangement links TRBV5-6 to TRBJ2-7; 9 nucleotides align to TRBD1. CDR1 and CDR2 from the germline V gene are SGHDT and YYEEEE. V lost 2 bases, J lost 6 bases, and 6 bases stayed unmatched. The CDR3 contains 14 residues. CDR3 amino acids: CASSFGTGRLEQYF. CDR3 bases: TGTGCCAGCAGCTTCGGGACAGGGAGGCTCGAGCAGTACTTC.

This clone was counted a few times. This chain uses TRBV4-1 with TRBJ2-5, with a possible D match to TRBD1 (7 bases). From germline, CDR1 is MGHRA and CDR2 YSYEKL. Trimming removed 2 bases from V and 4 bases from J, with 17 bases in between. The CDR3 covers 16 residues. CDR3 sequence: CASSQLRAGGRETQYF. The CDR3 DNA follows: TGCGCCAGCAGCCAATTGAGGGCAGGGGGGAGAGAGACCCAGTACTTC.

The rearrangement uses TRBV9 and TRBJ2-5, with TRBD1 matching over 7 bases. J gave up 1 base and V 3 bases, and 9 bases lay outside the gene matches. This CDR3 contains 16 residues. Germline V gene data show CDR1 as SGDLS and CDR2 as YYNGEE. CDR3 region: CASSEWTGEFQETQYF. CDR3 bases: TGTGCCAGCAGCGAATGGACAGGAGAATTCCAAGAGACCCAGTACTTC.

CDR3 protein: CASSETGDHGYTF. CDR3 bases: TGTGCCAGCAGTGAAACAGGGGACCATGGCTACACCTTC. V and J are TRBV2 and TRBJ1-2, with TRBD1 matching over 7 bases. The CDR3 is 13 residues long. Germline trimming cut 2 bases from V and 6 bases from J; bases unmatched to any gene: 3. The germline CDR1 and CDR2 sequences are SNHLY and FYNNEI.

The V call is TRBV25-1, the J call TRBJ2-3; the D gene is possibly TRBD2 (5 bases). Per the germline V gene, CDR1 is MGHDK and CDR2 is SYGVNS. Trimming removed 0 bases at V and 3 bases at J, with 7 bases between. The CDR3 is made up of 14 amino acids. The CDR3 bases are TGTGCCAGCAGTGAATATCGGGGAACAGATACGCAGTATTTT. Residues: CASSEYRGTDTQYF.

This clone was seen once. The V and J genes are TRBV4-3 and TRBJ2-2; perhaps TRBD2 as D (6 bases). V was pared by 0 bases and J by 6 bases, with 14 bases between. Germline lookup yields CDR1 LGHNA and CDR2 YSLEER. This CDR3 spans 16 amino acids. The CDR3 DNA sequence: TGCGCCAGCAGCCAAGATCCGATCCCGGGGGCCGGGGAGCTGTTTTTT. The encoded protein is CASSQDPIPGAGELFF.

V usage is TRBV7-2 and J usage is TRBJ1-1; 7 nucleotides match TRBD1. Germline CDR1 reads SGHTA; CDR2 reads FQGNSA. This CDR3 region has 16 residues. V gave up 5 bases and J gave up 0 bases; unmatched junction bases: 9. The CDR3 reads CASSQRDSFMNTEAFF. The CDR3 DNA follows: TGTGCCAGCAGCCAGAGGGACAGCTTCATGAACACTGAAGCTTTCTTT.

The rearrangement links TRBV27 to TRBJ2-7; perhaps TRBD2 as D (6 bases). Trimming cost V 8 bases and J 4 bases, with 18 bases left between them. Germline V gene sequence: CDR1 MNHEY, CDR2 SMNVEV (reference sequence). The CDR3 is made up of 14 amino acids. The CDR3 region is CASQRTPTSYEQYF. Written as DNA, the CDR3 is TGTGCCAGCCAACGCACACCGACTAGTTACGAGCAGTACTTC.

The chain couples TRBV9 to TRBJ1-2; unclear D gene. The CDR3 has 11 amino acids. Trimming removed 3 bases at V and 4 bases at J, with 4 bases between. CDR1 SGDLS and CDR2 YYNGEE come from the germline V gene. CDR3 region: CASSAFYGYTF. As DNA, the CDR3 is TGTGCCAGCAGCGCATTCTATGGCTACACCTTC.

The chain combines TRBV30 with TRBJ1-2; TRBD1 matches 9 bases. Per germline, CDR1 GTSNPN and CDR2 SVGIG (reference sequence). Trimming cost V 3 bases and J 7 bases; bases outside gene matches: 9. This CDR3 region has 14 residues. CDR3 bases: TGTGCCTGGAGAGACACAGGGGGCGCGCGTGGCTACACCTTC. It translates to CAWRDTGGARGYTF.

The chain combines TRBV9 with TRBJ2-3; TRBD1 agrees at 7 bases. CDR3 length equals 14 residues. Germline CDR1 reads SGDLS; CDR2 reads YYNGEE. Trimming removed 4 bases from V and 5 bases from J; junction bases left unmatched: 7. The CDR3: CASSPQGWGDTQYF. CDR3 bases: TGTGCCAGCAGCCCACAGGGGTGGGGAGATACGCAGTATTTT. Together with reference TRBV9 and TRBJ2-3, the CDR3 gives the full variable domain: DSGVTQTPKHLITATGQRVTLRCSPRSGDLSVYWYQQSLDQGLQFLIQYYNGEERAKGNILERFSAQQFPDLHSELNLSSLELGDSALYFCASSPQGWGDTQYFGPGTRLTVL.

V is TRBV5-4 and J is TRBJ2-5; TRBD1 agrees at 8 bases. V trimming: 4 bases; J trimming: 5 bases; junction bases outside the gene matches: 10. The CDR3 consists of 15 residues. CDR1 and CDR2 (germline): SGHNT, YYREEE (reference sequence). Written as DNA, the CDR3 is TGTGCCAGCAGCCAAGACAGGGGAGTAGGGGAGACCCAGTACTTC. Protein product: CASSQDRGVGETQYF.

The V and J genes are TRBV5-1 and TRBJ2-5, with a weak D call TRBD2 (6 bases). With the DNA end fitting TRBJ2-7 better, the J assignment may be wrong. This CDR3 comprises 14 residues. The germline V gene has CDR1 SGHRS and CDR2 YFSETQ. This chain's CDR3 is CASSSGLQTYEQYF. The CDR3 bases are TGCGCCAGCAGCTCGGGACTTCAAACCTACGAGCAGTACTTC.